These 30 T cell receptor beta chains were sequenced from one sample in a study of blood T cell repertoires in COVID-19. TCRdb's copy holds only in-frame clones and misses some; the assay was immunoSEQ multiplex PCR. The sample has fewer than 150,000 clones, about four fifths seen once. Sequencing used peripheral blood. Receptors were obtained from a human donor in a cohort sampled during active COVID-19.

The chain employs TRBV3-1 (or the pseudogene TRBV3-2) and TRBJ2-1; a possible D gene is TRBD1 (5 bases). The germline V gene encodes CDR1 LGHDT and CDR2 YNNKEL (reference sequence). V gave up 4 bases and J gave up 8 bases, with 15 bases separating them. The CDR3 is 14 amino acids. The CDR3 region is CASSPRTVRDEQFF. In DNA, the CDR3 is TGTGCCAGCAGCCCCCGGACCGTCAGGGATGAGCAGTTCTTC.

This chain joins TRBV5-1 and TRBJ2-7; TRBD1 might be the D (5 bases). Between the trimmed V and J ends, which lost 0 bases and 6 bases, there was a span of 10 bases. Germline values: CDR1 SGHRS, CDR2 YFSETQ. This CDR3 comprises 13 residues. This chain's CDR3 is CASSLVRAGEQYF. The CDR3 coding sequence is TGCGCCAGCAGCTTGGTCAGGGCCGGCGAGCAGTACTTC.

In the case of this clone: Relative to the germline gene, one junction end is altered; a read error may explain this. This rearrangement joins TRBV7-7 to TRBJ2-1, with a possible D match to TRBD2 (5 bases). There are 14 residues in the CDR3. Germline V gives CDR1 SSHAT, CDR2 FNYEAQ (reference sequence). The CDR3 here is CASSFRDSYNEQFF. The CDR3 DNA sequence: TGTGCTAGCAGCTTCCGGGACTCCTACAATGAGCAGTTCTTC.

This chain connects TRBV29-1 to TRBJ1-1; a possible D gene is TRBD1 (5 bases). The CDR3 runs 13 residues. CDR1 is SQVTM and CDR2 is ANQGSEA in the germline V gene. Trimming shortened V by 4 bases and J by 3 bases, and 12 bases separated the two germline ends. The DNA of the CDR3 is TGCAGCGTTGGAGAGGGGCAGGACACTGAAGCTTTCTTT. Its protein product is CSVGEGQDTEAFF.

The gene calls are TRBV12-3 or TRBV12-4 and TRBJ1-2; TRBD1 matches 8 bases. This CDR3 spans 13 amino acids. The V and J ends lost 4 bases and 2 bases, in that order; junction bases with no gene match: 0. CDR3 DNA sequence: TGTGCCAGCAGTTGGGACAGGAACTATGGCTACACCTTC. Its translation: CASSWDRNYGYTF.

The CDR3 DNA sequence: TGTGCCAGCAGCATAAGAGGGGAGCAGTACTTC. It codes for CASSIRGEQYF. The gene calls are TRBV12-3 or TRBV12-4 and TRBJ2-7; tentative D call: TRBD2 (5 bases). The CDR3 consists of 11 residues. Trimming removed 6 bases from V and 7 bases from J, with 10 bases in between.

This chain connects TRBV25-1 to TRBJ1-2; D might be TRBD1 (6 bases). V lost 7 bases, J lost 4 bases, and 16 bases lay in between. The germline CDR1 and CDR2 sequences are MGHDK and SYGVNS. The CDR3 is 14 residues long. This CDR3 reads CASTRSGRGYGYTF. The CDR3 DNA reads TGTGCCAGCACCCGGAGCGGCAGGGGCTATGGCTACACCTTC.

The V and J genes are TRBV6-4 and TRBJ1-1; possibly TRBD1 for D (6 bases). The CDR3 is made up of 16 amino acids. V was pared by 2 bases and J by 5 bases, with 18 bases between. From germline, CDR1 is MRHNA and CDR2 SNTAGT. CDR3 protein: CASSDGVMRGMTEAFF. CDR3 nucleotides: TGTGCCAGCAGTGACGGGGTTATGAGGGGGATGACTGAAGCTTTCTTT.

This chain links TRBV9 with TRBJ1-2; D call uncertain. Per the germline V gene, CDR1 is SGDLS and CDR2 is YYNGEE. Between the trimmed V and J ends, which lost 0 bases and 1 base, there was a span of 7 bases. This CDR3 has 14 residues. CDR3 sequence (DNA): TGTGCCAGCAGCGTAGTGAACAGTAACTATGGCTACACCTTC. Translating gives CASSVVNSNYGYTF.

This rearrangement joins TRBV18 to TRBJ1-2; 11 bases match TRBD1. Per the germline V gene, CDR1 is KGHSH and CDR2 is LQKENI. The V and J ends lost 5 bases and 7 bases, in that order; junction bases with no gene match: 3. This CDR3 is 13 amino acids long. The CDR3 coding sequence is TGTGCCAGCTCAACCGGGACAGGGGGTGGCTACACCTTC. This gives the protein CASSTGTGGGYTF.

The V gene is TRBV5-1, the J gene TRBJ2-7; 8 nucleotides align to TRBD1. V dropped 5 bases and J dropped 3; count of bases not matched to a gene: 7. The CDR3 is 14 residues long. CDR1 SGHRS and CDR2 YFSETQ come from the germline V gene. The CDR3 loop is CASRQFDRGYEQYF. Written as DNA, the CDR3 is TGCGCCAGCAGACAATTTGACAGGGGCTACGAGCAGTACTTC.

The gene calls are TRBV28 and TRBJ1-2; 11 nucleotides line up with TRBD1. Germline CDR1 and CDR2: MDHEN and SYDVKM. There are 14 residues in the CDR3. V was clipped by 2 bases and J by 6 bases; unmatched bases: 2. The CDR3 protein is CASSLGTGGNGYTF. CDR3 in DNA: TGTGCCAGCAGTTTAGGGACAGGGGGAAATGGCTACACCTTC.

The V call is TRBV18, the J call TRBJ2-7; 11 bases agree with TRBD1. The CDR3 loop spans 19 amino acids. Per germline, CDR1 KGHSH and CDR2 LQKENI. With 2 bases clipped from V and 2 bases from J, the junction kept 14 bases outside the gene matches. The CDR3 coding sequence is TGTGCCAGCTCACCATACACGGGACAGGGGGGACTTTTGGCCTACGAGCAGTACTTC. Translated, it gives CASSPYTGQGGLLAYEQYF.

The rearrangement links TRBV9 to TRBJ2-3; D is unresolved. V was shortened by 3 bases and J by 3 bases, with 11 bases between the two germline ends. The CDR3 is 14 amino acids. Germline CDR1 reads SGDLS; CDR2 reads YYNGEE. CDR3 bases: TGTGCCAGCAGCGCCGAGGCCAGAACAGATACGCAGTATTTT. Translated, it gives CASSAEARTDTQYF.

This chain uses TRBV6-5 with TRBJ1-1, with 7 bases aligning to TRBD1. V lost 4 bases to trimming and J lost 0 bases; unmatched junction nucleotides: 2. Germline CDR1 reads MNHEY; CDR2 reads SVGAGI. CDR3 length equals 14 residues. In DNA form, the CDR3 reads TGTGCCAGCAGTTGGGGACAGCTGAACACTGAAGCTTTCTTT. Encoded protein: CASSWGQLNTEAFF.

The chain has TRBV6-5 and TRBJ1-2, with D perhaps TRBD1 (5 bases). The CDR3 has 13 amino acids. Germline CDR1 and CDR2: MNHEY and SVGAGI. V was pared by 10 bases and J by 7 bases, with 19 bases between. In nucleotides, the CDR3 is TGTGCCACCAGGGACGCAGGACGGGGTGGCTACACCTTC. Residues: CATRDAGRGGYTF.

The CDR3 bases are TGCGCCAGCAGCCAAAATACAGGACAGGGGGCCCCAACTAACAATCAGCCCCAGCATTTT. Translated: CASSQNTGQGAPTNNQPQHF. This sequence joins TRBV4-1 and TRBJ1-5; 11 bases are a match to TRBD1. The germline gives CDR1 MGHRA, CDR2 YSYEKL. V lost 2 bases to trimming and J lost 3 bases; unmatched junction nucleotides: 15. The CDR3 contains 20 residues.

The chain has TRBV5-6 and TRBJ1-3; no clear D. The CDR3 is 13 residues long. V lost 2 bases and J lost 8, with 11 bases in between. Germline-derived CDR1 and CDR2 are SGHDT and YYEEEE. CDR3 coding DNA: TGTGCCAGCAGCTTTATAGAAGAGTACACCATATATTTT. Its protein is CASSFIEEYTIYF.

The chain links TRBV4-1 to TRBJ2-7; D is possibly TRBD2 (5 bases). Per the germline V gene, CDR1 is MGHRA and CDR2 is YSYEKL. V was pared by 4 bases and J by 0 bases, with 13 bases between. CDR3 length: 15 residues. CDR3 nucleotide sequence: TGCGCCAGCAGCCGAACCGGGGATAGCTCCTACGAGCAGTACTTC. Protein product: CASSRTGDSSYEQYF.

The J gene is TRBJ2-1, the V gene TRBV5-4; D possibly corresponds to TRBD1 (6 bases). From germline, CDR1 is SGHNT and CDR2 YYREEE (reference sequence). The length of the CDR3 is 15 residues. Deletions cut 4 bases from V and 2 bases from J, with 13 bases between. CDR3 loop: CASSPEGGAYNEQFF. The CDR3 DNA reads as TGTGCCAGCAGCCCTGAAGGGGGTGCCTACAATGAGCAGTTCTTC.

This chain joins TRBV25-1 and TRBJ2-1, with a tentative D call TRBD1 (6 bases). Germline values: CDR1 MGHDK, CDR2 SYGVNS. The germline V and J ends were trimmed by 6 bases and 8 bases, with 11 bases remaining between them. This CDR3 has 12 amino acids. The CDR3 is CASRTGRDEQFF. Here the CDR3 DNA reads TGTGCCAGCAGAACAGGGAGAGATGAGCAGTTCTTC.

The rearrangement links TRBV2 to TRBJ1-3; 7 bases are shared with TRBD1. This CDR3 spans 17 amino acids. Germline CDR1 is SNHLY and CDR2 is FYNNEI. V lost 4 bases, J lost 2 bases, and 11 bases stayed unmatched. CDR3 sequence reads: CASSGRGTAGAGNTIYF. The CDR3 bases are TGTGCCAGCAGTGGCCGCGGGACAGCAGGGGCTGGAAACACCATATATTTT.

This clone has just one count. The chain uses TRBV5-1 and TRBJ2-3, with 9 bases aligning to TRBD2. The germline V gene encodes CDR1 SGHRS and CDR2 YFSETQ. This CDR3 is built from 15 residues. The ends lost 4 bases at V and 1 base at J; junction bases unmatched: 4. CDR3 sequence reads: CASSLSSGGTDTQYF. The DNA of the CDR3 is TGCGCCAGCAGCCTATCTAGCGGGGGCACAGATACGCAGTATTTT.

This clone was seen just once. V is TRBV5-4 and J is TRBJ1-5, with a tentative D call TRBD1 (5 bases). V lost 2 bases and J lost 3, with 9 bases in between. This CDR3 is 14 amino acids long. CDR1 is SGHNT, CDR2 YYREEE, per germline (reference sequence). CDR3 bases: TGTGCCAGCAGCTTTTCGGGGGTCAATCAGCCCCAGCATTTT. Translating gives CASSFSGVNQPQHF.

The chain combines TRBV29-1 with TRBJ1-1, with 8 bases aligning to TRBD1. The CDR3 has 12 amino acids. Germline V lookup: CDR1 SQVTM, CDR2 ANQGSEA. The junction had 2 bases not matched to a gene; V was cut back by 7 bases and J by 1 base. The CDR3 DNA follows: TGCAGCGGCGGACAGGGGAACACTGAAGCTTTCTTT. Protein product: CSGGQGNTEAFF.

The V and J genes are TRBV27 and TRBJ1-2; D gene unclear. From germline, CDR1 is MNHEY and CDR2 SMNVEV (reference sequence). V was pared by 3 bases and J by 6 bases, with 17 bases between. This CDR3 is built from 15 residues. CDR3 loop: CASSFLQFGFDGYTF. The CDR3 DNA sequence: TGTGCCAGCAGTTTCCTCCAGTTCGGGTTTGATGGCTACACCTTC.

The chain recombines TRBV5-1 with TRBJ1-2, with D perhaps matching TRBD1 (6 bases). Germline lookup yields CDR1 SGHRS and CDR2 YFSETQ. Trimming took 0 bases from V and 4 from J, leaving 10 bases between them. The CDR3 extends over 14 amino acids. CDR3 sequence: CASSLEGQIYGYTF. The CDR3, as DNA: TGCGCCAGCAGCTTGGAAGGACAGATCTATGGCTACACCTTC.

This clone showed up just a few times. The gene calls are TRBV14 and TRBJ1-4, with 7 bases that match TRBD1. The CDR3 length is 14 residues. In germline, CDR1 is SGHDN, CDR2 FVKESK. Losses at the gene ends were 4 bases for V and 14 bases for J; bases not matched to a gene: 13. CDR3 nucleotides: TGTGCCAGCAGCCGATCGGGTGCGGGACAGTTCCTGTTTTTT. This sequence encodes CASSRSGAGQFLFF.

This rearrangement joins TRBV5-4 to TRBJ2-5, with TRBD2 matching 15 bases. The CDR3 loop spans 17 amino acids. Germline V lookup: CDR1 SGHNT, CDR2 YYREEE (reference sequence). Trimming cost V 4 bases and J 6 bases; bases outside gene matches: 10. CDR3 nucleotide sequence: TGTGCCAGCAGCACGATCGGGACTAGCGGGGGGATCAAGACCCAGTACTTC. Its translation: CASSTIGTSGGIKTQYF.

The chain has TRBV11-2 and TRBJ2-1; D not resolved. This CDR3 comprises 15 residues. Germline V lookup: CDR1 SGHAT, CDR2 FQNNGV. The ends were cut back, 2 bases at V and 2 bases at J, with 10 bases in the middle. The CDR3 nucleotides are TGTGCCAGCAGCTTACGCGCATATACCTACAATGAGCAGTTCTTC. This sequence encodes CASSLRAYTYNEQFF. Supplemented by reference TRBV11-2 and TRBJ2-1, the full variable domain reads EAGVAQSPRYKIIEKRQSVAFWCNPISGHATLYWYQQILGQGPKLLIQFQNNGVVDDSQLPKDRFSAERLKGVDSTLKIQPAKLEDSAVYLCASSLRAYTYNEQFFGPGTRLTVL.